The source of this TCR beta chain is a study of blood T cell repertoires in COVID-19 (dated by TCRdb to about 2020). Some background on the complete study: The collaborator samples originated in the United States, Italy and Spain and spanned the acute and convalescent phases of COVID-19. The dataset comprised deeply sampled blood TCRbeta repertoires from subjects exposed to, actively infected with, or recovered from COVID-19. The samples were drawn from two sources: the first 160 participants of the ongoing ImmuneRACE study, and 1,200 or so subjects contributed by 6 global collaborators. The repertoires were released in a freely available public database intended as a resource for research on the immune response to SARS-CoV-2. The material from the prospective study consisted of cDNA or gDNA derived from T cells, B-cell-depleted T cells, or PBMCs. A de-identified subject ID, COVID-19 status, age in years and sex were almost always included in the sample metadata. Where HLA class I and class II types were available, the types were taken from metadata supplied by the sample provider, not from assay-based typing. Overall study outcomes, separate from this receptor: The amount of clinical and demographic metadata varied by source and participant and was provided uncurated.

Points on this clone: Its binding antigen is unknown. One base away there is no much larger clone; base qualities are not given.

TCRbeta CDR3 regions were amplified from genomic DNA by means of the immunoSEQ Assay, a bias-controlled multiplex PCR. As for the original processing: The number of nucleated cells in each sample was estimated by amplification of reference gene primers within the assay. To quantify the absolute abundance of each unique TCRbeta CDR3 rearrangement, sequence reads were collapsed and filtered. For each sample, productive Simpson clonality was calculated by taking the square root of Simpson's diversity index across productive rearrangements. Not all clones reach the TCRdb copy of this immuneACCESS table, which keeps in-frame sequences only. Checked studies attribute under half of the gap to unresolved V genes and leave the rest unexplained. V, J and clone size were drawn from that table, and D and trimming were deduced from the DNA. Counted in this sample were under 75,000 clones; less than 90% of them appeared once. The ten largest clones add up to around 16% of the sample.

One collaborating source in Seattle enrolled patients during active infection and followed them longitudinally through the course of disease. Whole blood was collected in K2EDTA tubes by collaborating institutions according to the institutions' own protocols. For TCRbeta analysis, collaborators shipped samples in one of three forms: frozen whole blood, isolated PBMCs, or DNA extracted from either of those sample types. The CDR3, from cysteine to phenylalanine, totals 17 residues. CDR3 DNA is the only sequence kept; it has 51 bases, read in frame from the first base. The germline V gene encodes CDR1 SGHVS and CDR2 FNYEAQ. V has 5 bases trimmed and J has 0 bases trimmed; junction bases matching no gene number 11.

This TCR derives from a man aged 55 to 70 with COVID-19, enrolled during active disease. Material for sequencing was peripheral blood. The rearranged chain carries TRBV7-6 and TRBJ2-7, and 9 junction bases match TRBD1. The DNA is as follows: TGTGCCAGCAGCCCCCCGCCCCGGGACAGGGCCTCCTACGAGCAGTACTTC. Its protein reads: CASSPPPRDRASYEQYF.